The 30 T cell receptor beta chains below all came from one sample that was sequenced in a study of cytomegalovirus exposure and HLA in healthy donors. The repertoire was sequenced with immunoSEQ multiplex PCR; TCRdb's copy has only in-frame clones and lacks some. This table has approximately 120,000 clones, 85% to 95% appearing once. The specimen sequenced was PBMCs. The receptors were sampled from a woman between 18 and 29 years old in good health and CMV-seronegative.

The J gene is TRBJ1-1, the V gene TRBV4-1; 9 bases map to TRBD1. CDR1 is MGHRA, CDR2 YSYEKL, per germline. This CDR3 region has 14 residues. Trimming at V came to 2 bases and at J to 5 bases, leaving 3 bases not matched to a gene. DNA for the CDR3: TGCGCCAGCAGCCAACCCGGGACAGGGACTGAAGCTTTCTTT. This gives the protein CASSQPGTGTEAFF.

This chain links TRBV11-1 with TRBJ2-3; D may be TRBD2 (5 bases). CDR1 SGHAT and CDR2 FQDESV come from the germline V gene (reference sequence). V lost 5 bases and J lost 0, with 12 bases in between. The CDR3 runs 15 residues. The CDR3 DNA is TGTGCCAGCAGCCCTCGGGTAGCGAGCACAGATACGCAGTATTTT. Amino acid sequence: CASSPRVASTDTQYF.

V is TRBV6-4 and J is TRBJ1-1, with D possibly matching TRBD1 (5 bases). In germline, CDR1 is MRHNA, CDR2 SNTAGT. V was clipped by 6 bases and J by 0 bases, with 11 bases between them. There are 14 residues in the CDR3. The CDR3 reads CASSLTAMNTEAFF. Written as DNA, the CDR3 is TGTGCCAGCAGCTTGACAGCCATGAACACTGAAGCTTTCTTT.

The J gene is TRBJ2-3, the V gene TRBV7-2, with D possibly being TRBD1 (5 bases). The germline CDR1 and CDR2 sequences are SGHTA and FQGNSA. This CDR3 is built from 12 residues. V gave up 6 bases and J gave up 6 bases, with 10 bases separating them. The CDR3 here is CASSSPGDTQYF. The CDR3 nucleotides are TGTGCCAGCAGTTCCCCAGGGGATACGCAGTATTTT. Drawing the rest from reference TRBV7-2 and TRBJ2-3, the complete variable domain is GAGVSQSPSNKVTEKGKDVELRCDPISGHTALYWYRQSLGQGLEFLIYFQGNSAPDKSGLPSDRFSAERTGGSVSTLTIQRTQQEDSAVYLCASSSPGDTQYFGPGTRLTVL.

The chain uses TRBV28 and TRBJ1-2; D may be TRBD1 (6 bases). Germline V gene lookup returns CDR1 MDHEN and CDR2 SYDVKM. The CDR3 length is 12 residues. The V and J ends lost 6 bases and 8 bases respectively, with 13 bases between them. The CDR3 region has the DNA TGTGCCAGCAGACCCACAGGGAAAGGCTACACCTTC. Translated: CASRPTGKGYTF.

The CDR3 protein is CASSLEMSSYEQYF. The DNA of the CDR3 is TGTGCCAGCAGCTTGGAAATGAGCTCCTACGAGCAGTACTTC. This chain joins TRBV5-6 and TRBJ2-7, with D unresolved. The CDR3 totals 14 residues. Germline-derived CDR1 and CDR2 are SGHDT and YYEEEE. V was shortened by 0 bases and J by 0 bases, with 7 bases between the two germline ends.

The CDR3 bases are TGTGCCAGCAGCTCGGCCGGACTAGCAGTCTACAATGAGCAGTTCTTC. Translated: CASSSAGLAVYNEQFF. This chain joins TRBV7-6 and TRBJ2-1; TRBD2 matches 8 bases. Germline V lookup: CDR1 SGHVS, CDR2 FNYEAQ. With 4 bases clipped from V and 3 bases from J, the junction kept 8 bases outside the gene matches. This CDR3 comprises 16 residues.

The CDR3 nucleotides read TGTGCCAGCAGCTCCCCACAGAGATACAATGAGCAGTTCTTC. Protein product: CASSSPQRYNEQFF. This sequence joins TRBV5-6 and TRBJ2-1; D gene ambiguous. The CDR3 contains 14 residues. Germline CDR1 reads SGHDT; CDR2 reads YYEEEE. The ends were cut back, 3 bases at V and 4 bases at J, with 11 bases in the middle.

The CDR3 protein is CASSPRGGLELFF. CDR3 bases: TGTGCCAGCAGCCCCCGAGGCGGTTTGGAGCTGTTTTTT. The V gene is TRBV7-9, the J gene TRBJ2-2; no reliable D call. Per the germline V gene, CDR1 is SEHNR and CDR2 is FQNEAQ (reference sequence). V gave up 5 bases and J gave up 10 bases, with 14 bases separating them. The CDR3 has 13 amino acids. The full variable domain, completed using reference TRBV7-9 and TRBJ2-2, is DTGVSQNPRHKITKRGQNVTFRCDPISEHNRLYWYRQTLGQGPEFLTYFQNEAQLEKSRLLSDRFSAERPKGSFSTLEIQRTEQGDSAMYLCASSPRGGLELFFGEGSRLTVL.

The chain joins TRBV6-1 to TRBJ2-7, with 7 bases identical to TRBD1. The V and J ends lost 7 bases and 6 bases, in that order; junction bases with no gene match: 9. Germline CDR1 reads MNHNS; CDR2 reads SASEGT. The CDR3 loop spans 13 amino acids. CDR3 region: CASTRDSISEQYF. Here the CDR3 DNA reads TGTGCCAGCACCCGGGACAGCATTAGCGAGCAGTACTTC.

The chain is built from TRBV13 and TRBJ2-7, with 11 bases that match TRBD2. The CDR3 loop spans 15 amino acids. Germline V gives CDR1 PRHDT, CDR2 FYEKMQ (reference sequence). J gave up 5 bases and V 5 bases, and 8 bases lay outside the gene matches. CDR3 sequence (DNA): TGTGCCAGCAGCACCAGACTAGCGGGAAATGACGAGCAGTACTTC. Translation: CASSTRLAGNDEQYF.

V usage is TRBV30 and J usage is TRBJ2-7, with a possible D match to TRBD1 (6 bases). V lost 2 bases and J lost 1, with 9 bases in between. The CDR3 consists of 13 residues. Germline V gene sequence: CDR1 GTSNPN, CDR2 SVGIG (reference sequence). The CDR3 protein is CAWSTDSSYEQYF. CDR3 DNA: TGTGCCTGGAGTACGGACAGTTCCTACGAGCAGTACTTC.

The CDR3 DNA reads TGTGCCAGCAGCTTAGCCCAGGGAATTGATGAAAAACTGTTTTTT. It yields the protein CASSLAQGIDEKLFF. The chain joins TRBV7-9 to TRBJ1-4; D is perhaps TRBD1 (5 bases). Germline CDR1 reads SEHNR; CDR2 reads FQNEAQ (reference sequence). The CDR3 is 15 residues long. Between the trimmed V and J ends, which lost 0 bases and 6 bases, there was a span of 11 bases.

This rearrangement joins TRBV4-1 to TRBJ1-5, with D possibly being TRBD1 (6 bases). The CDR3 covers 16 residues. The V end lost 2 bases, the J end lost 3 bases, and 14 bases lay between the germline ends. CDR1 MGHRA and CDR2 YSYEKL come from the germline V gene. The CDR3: CASSQTRTVTNQPQHF. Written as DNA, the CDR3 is TGCGCCAGCAGCCAAACCCGGACAGTAACCAATCAGCCCCAGCATTTT.

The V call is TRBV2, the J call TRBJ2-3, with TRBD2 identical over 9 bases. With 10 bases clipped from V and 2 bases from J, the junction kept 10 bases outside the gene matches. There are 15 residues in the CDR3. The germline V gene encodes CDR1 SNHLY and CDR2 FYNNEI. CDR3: CATAAREGSTDTQYF. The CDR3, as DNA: TGTGCCACCGCGGCGCGGGAGGGTTCCACAGATACGCAGTATTTT.

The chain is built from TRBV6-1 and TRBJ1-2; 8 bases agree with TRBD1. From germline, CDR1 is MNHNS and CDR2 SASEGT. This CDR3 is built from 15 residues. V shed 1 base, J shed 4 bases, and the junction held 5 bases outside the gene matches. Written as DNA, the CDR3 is TGTGCCAGCAGTGAAGTAAGACAGGGGTCCTATGGCTACACCTTC. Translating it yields CASSEVRQGSYGYTF.

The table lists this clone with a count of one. The CDR3 DNA is TGTGCCAGCTCATCCCTCGACAGGGGGCGACAGCCCCAGCATTTT. This gives the protein CASSSLDRGRQPQHF. The chain combines TRBV18 with TRBJ1-5; 10 positions match TRBD1. This CDR3 is built from 15 residues. Looked up from germline, CDR1 is KGHSH and CDR2 is LQKENI. V shed 5 bases and J 7 bases; nucleotides not matched to a gene: 8.

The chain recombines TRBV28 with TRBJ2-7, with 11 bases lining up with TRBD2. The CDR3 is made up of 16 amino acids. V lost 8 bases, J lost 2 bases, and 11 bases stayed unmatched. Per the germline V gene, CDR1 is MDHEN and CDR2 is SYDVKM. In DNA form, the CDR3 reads TGTGCCAGCCGGCCACTAGCGGGAGCCGACGCCTACGAGCAGTACTTC. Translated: CASRPLAGADAYEQYF.

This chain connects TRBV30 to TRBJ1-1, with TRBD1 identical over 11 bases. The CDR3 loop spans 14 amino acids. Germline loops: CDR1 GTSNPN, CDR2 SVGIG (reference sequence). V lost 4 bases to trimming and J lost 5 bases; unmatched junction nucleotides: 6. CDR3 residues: CAWTTGTGGTEAFF. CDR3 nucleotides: TGTGCCTGGACCACTGGGACAGGGGGGACTGAAGCTTTCTTT.

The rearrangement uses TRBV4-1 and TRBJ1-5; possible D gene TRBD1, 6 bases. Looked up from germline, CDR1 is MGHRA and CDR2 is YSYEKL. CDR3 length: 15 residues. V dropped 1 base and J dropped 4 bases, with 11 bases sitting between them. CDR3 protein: CASSQVSRGNQPQHF. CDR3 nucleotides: TGCGCCAGCAGCCAAGTAAGCAGGGGAAATCAGCCCCAGCATTTT.

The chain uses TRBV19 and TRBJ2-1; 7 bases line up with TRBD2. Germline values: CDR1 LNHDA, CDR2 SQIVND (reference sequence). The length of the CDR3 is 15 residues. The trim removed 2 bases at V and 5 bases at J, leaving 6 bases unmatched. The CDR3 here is CASSISAGVHNEQFF. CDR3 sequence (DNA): TGTGCCAGTAGTATATCCGCGGGAGTCCACAATGAGCAGTTCTTC.

CDR3 loop: CARSADKNYGYTF. CDR3 DNA: TGTGCCAGAAGCGCGGACAAAAACTATGGCTACACCTTC. This chain uses TRBV5-3 with TRBJ1-2; D perhaps matches TRBD1 (5 bases). TRBV5-3 is an ORF, with its function uncertain. Deletions cut 4 bases from V and 2 bases from J, with 9 bases between. The CDR3 totals 13 residues.

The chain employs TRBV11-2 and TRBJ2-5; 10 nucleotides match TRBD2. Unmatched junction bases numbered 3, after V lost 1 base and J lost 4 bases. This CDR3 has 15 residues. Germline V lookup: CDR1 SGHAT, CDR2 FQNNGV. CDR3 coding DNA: TGTGCCAGCAGCTTAGGAGCGGGAGGGAGAGAGACCCAGTACTTC. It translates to CASSLGAGGRETQYF.

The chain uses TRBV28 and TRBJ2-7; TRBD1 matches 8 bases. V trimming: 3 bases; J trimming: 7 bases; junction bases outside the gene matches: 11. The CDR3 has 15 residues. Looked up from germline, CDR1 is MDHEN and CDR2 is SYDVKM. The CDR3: CASSFPDRDSGEQYF. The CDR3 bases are TGTGCCAGCAGTTTCCCGGACAGGGATTCCGGGGAGCAGTACTTC.

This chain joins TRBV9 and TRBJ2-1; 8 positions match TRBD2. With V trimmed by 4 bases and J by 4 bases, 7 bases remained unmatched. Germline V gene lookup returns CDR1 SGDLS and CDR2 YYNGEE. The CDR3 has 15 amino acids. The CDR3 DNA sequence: TGTGCCAGCAGCTTCGGGGGGGACTCATACAATGAGCAGTTCTTC. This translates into CASSFGGDSYNEQFF.

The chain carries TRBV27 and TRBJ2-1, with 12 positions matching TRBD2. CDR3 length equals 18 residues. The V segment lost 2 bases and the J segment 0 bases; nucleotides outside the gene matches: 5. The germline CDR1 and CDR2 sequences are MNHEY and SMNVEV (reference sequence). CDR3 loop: CASSLEGLAGFSYNEQFF. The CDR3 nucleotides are TGTGCCAGCAGTTTAGAGGGACTAGCGGGTTTCTCCTACAATGAGCAGTTCTTC.

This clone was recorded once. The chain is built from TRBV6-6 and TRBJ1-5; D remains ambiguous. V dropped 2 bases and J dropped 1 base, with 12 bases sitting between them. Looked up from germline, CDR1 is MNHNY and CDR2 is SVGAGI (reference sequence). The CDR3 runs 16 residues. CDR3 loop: CASSYEAGGSNQPQHF. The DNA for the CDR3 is TGTGCCAGCAGTTACGAGGCGGGAGGGAGCAATCAGCCCCAGCATTTT.

CDR3 DNA sequence: TGTGCCAGCAGCGTTGGTCTTAGCGGGCTATCCTACGAGCAGTACTTC. Translation gives CASSVGLSGLSYEQYF. J is TRBJ2-7 and V is TRBV9; TRBD2 agrees at 7 bases. Germline V gene data show CDR1 as SGDLS and CDR2 as YYNGEE. The CDR3 covers 16 residues. V shed 2 bases, J shed 1 base, and the junction held 9 bases outside the gene matches.

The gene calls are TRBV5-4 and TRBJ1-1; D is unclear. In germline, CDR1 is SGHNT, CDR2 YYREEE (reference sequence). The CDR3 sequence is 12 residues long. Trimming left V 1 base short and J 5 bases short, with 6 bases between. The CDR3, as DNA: TGTGCCAGCAGCTTGAGCGGAACTGAAGCTTTCTTT. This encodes CASSLSGTEAFF.

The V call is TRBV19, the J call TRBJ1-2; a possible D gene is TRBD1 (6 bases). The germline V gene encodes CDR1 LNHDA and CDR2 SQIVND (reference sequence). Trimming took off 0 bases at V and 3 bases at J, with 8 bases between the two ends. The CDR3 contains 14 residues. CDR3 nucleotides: TGTGCCAGTAGTATAGATTCAGGGGACTATGGCTACACCTTC. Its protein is CASSIDSGDYGYTF.